The 28 T cell receptor beta chains below were found in one sample sequenced in a study of shared clonotypes between healthy human individuals. The data were produced by immunoSEQ multiplex PCR, yet TCRdb's version contains in-frame clones alone and is incomplete. The sample records 950,000 to 1,100,000 clones, 70% to 80% being singletons. The sequenced sample consisted of memory CD4+ T cells from PBMCs. Subset given: CD45RA-negative fraction. Receptors originate from a man aged 18-30 years in good health. Some clones in this sample may be carry-over from other donors' samples.

J is TRBJ1-3 and V is TRBV5-8, with D unresolved. This CDR3 has 14 residues. Trimming left V 4 bases short and J 3 bases short, with 11 bases between. Germline loops: CDR1 SGHTS, CDR2 YDEGEE. The CDR3 sequence: CASSRKIFGNTIYF. The CDR3 nucleotides are TGTGCCAGCAGCCGTAAGATATTTGGAAACACCATATATTTT.

This chain uses TRBV9 with TRBJ2-5, with D perhaps given as TRBD1 or TRBD2 (5 bases each). V gave up 6 bases and J gave up 9 bases, with 18 bases separating them. Germline CDR1 reads SGDLS; CDR2 reads YYNGEE. The CDR3 spans 13 residues. CDR3 loop: CASNSGTQSAQYF. In DNA, the CDR3 is TGTGCCAGCAACTCCGGGACCCAGTCGGCCCAGTACTTC.

V is TRBV21-1 and J is TRBJ2-7; no DNA check was done on the table's D call, TRBD1. TRBV21-1 is recorded as a pseudogene. This CDR3 has 14 residues. The CDR3 loop is CASSKAGQGYEQYF. The CDR3 nucleotides are TGTGCCAGCAGCAAGGCCGGACAAGGTTACGAGCAGTACTTC.

The table lists this clone with many counts. At the DNA level, this CDR3 is encoded by other sequences in the same sample as well. J is TRBJ1-5 and V is TRBV7-8; 7 bases are a match to TRBD1. Germline assignment: CDR1 SGHVS and CDR2 FQNEAQ. This CDR3 contains 14 residues. After removal of 2 bases from V and 6 bases from J, the junction contained 4 bases not matched to a gene. The CDR3 DNA reads TGTGCCAGCAGCTTACAGGGGGTAGGTCAGCCCCAGCATTTT. Protein sequence: CASSLQGVGQPQHF.

The chain employs TRBV6-1 and TRBJ2-1; possible D gene TRBD1, 6 bases. Germline CDR1 reads MNHNS; CDR2 reads SASEGT. Trimming cost V 4 bases and J 6 bases, with 10 bases left between them. The CDR3 spans 13 residues. The CDR3 reads CASSGNRANEQFF. The CDR3 bases are TGTGCCAGCAGTGGGAACAGGGCCAATGAGCAGTTCTTC.

The chain has TRBV28 and TRBJ2-7; D possibly uses TRBD1 or TRBD2 (5 bases each). The V gene's germline CDR1 is MDHEN and CDR2 SYDVKM. The V and J ends lost 5 bases and 2 bases respectively, with 10 bases between them. The CDR3 loop spans 13 amino acids. CDR3 sequence (DNA): TGTGCCAGCAGTACCGGGGCCACCTACGAGCAGTACTTC. Translating it yields CASSTGATYEQYF. The variable domain in full, with the rest retrieved from reference TRBV28 and TRBJ2-7, is DVKVTQSSRYLVKRTGEKVFLECVQDMDHENMFWYRQDPGLGLRLIYFSYDVKMKEKGDIPEGYSVSREKKERFSLILESASTNQTSMYLCASSTGATYEQYFGPGTRLTVT.

The chain combines TRBV10-3 with TRBJ2-1; the D gene could be TRBD1 or TRBD2 (5 bases each). The germline V gene has CDR1 ENHRY and CDR2 SYGVKD. This CDR3 region has 12 residues. Trimming shortened V by 3 bases and J by 7 bases, and 7 bases separated the two germline ends. This CDR3 reads CAISDGGNEQFF. In DNA form, the CDR3 reads TGTGCCATCAGTGATGGGGGTAATGAGCAGTTCTTC.

This clone has ten or more counts. The chain employs TRBV20-1 and TRBJ2-7; D not certain. Per the germline V gene, CDR1 is DFQATT and CDR2 is SNEGSKA (reference sequence). The CDR3 consists of 10 residues. The V end lost 6 bases, the J end lost 4 bases, and 7 bases lay between the germline ends. In DNA, the CDR3 is TGCAGTGCCACCAATTACGAGCAGTACTTC. It encodes CSATNYEQYF.

This sequence joins TRBV5-1 and TRBJ2-6, with D tentatively TRBD2 (6 bases). V shed 0 bases and J shed 3 bases, with 10 bases lying between them. Germline-derived CDR1 and CDR2 are SGHRS and YFSETQ. The CDR3 extends over 16 amino acids. CDR3 sequence (DNA): TGCGCCAGCAGCTTGGTACTAGCCGGTGGGGCCAACGTCCTGACTTTC. Translated: CASSLVLAGGANVLTF.

The rearrangement uses TRBV6-6 and TRBJ1-3; D is perhaps TRBD1 (5 bases). Germline V gives CDR1 MNHNY, CDR2 SVGAGI (reference sequence). The CDR3 length is 14 residues. V lost 5 bases and J 2 bases, leaving 10 bases between the germline ends. CDR3 sequence: CASSPQATGNTIYF. The CDR3 DNA is TGTGCCAGCAGTCCACAGGCTACTGGAAACACCATATATTTT.

V gene TRBV7-9 combines with J gene TRBJ1-3, with D perhaps matching TRBD1 (5 bases). Trimming left V 2 bases short and J 2 bases short, with 10 bases between. The CDR3 has 15 amino acids. In germline, CDR1 is SEHNR, CDR2 FQNEAQ (reference sequence). The CDR3 sequence is CASSLQGKTGNTIYF. The CDR3 nucleotides read TGTGCCAGCAGCTTACAGGGAAAAACTGGAAACACCATATATTTT.

This clone was counted between two and nine times. The chain has TRBV11-2 and TRBJ1-2; D not resolved. The CDR3 contains 13 residues. The ends were cut back, 8 bases at V and 2 bases at J, with 12 bases in the middle. CDR1 is SGHAT, CDR2 FQNNGV, per germline. In DNA, the CDR3 is TGTGCCAGCTCCCATACGGGGAACTATGGCTACACCTTC. Residues: CASSHTGNYGYTF.

The chain employs TRBV5-4 and TRBJ2-3, with 8 bases aligning to TRBD2. V gave up 0 bases and J gave up 1 base; unmatched junction bases: 10. Germline V gene lookup returns CDR1 SGHNT and CDR2 YYREEE (reference sequence). The CDR3 extends over 18 amino acids. Here the CDR3 reads CASSLGAGVKAGTDTQYF. The CDR3 region has the DNA TGTGCCAGCAGCTTGGGAGCGGGAGTTAAAGCTGGCACAGATACGCAGTATTTT. Combining the CDR3 with reference TRBV5-4 and TRBJ2-3 gives the whole variable domain ETGVTQSPTHLIKTRGQQVTLRCSSQSGHNTVSWYQQALGQGPQFIFQYYREEENGRGNFPPRFSGLQFPNYSSELNVNALELDDSALYLCASSLGAGVKAGTDTQYFGPGTRLTVL.

In this sample, this clone turned up once. The chain combines TRBV7-9 with TRBJ2-5; D gene uncertain. V was shortened by 5 bases and J by 5 bases, with 15 bases between the two germline ends. The V gene's germline CDR1 is SEHNR and CDR2 FQNEAQ (reference sequence). This CDR3 spans 14 amino acids. The CDR3 reads CASSNPGPAETQYF. CDR3 bases: TGTGCCAGCAGCAACCCGGGCCCCGCGGAGACCCAGTACTTC.

This clone was observed a single time. Other DNA sequences in the sample encode the same CDR3. The V gene is TRBV7-9, the J gene TRBJ1-1; D is perhaps TRBD1 (5 bases). CDR3 length equals 14 residues. From germline, CDR1 is SEHNR and CDR2 FQNEAQ (reference sequence). V dropped 1 base and J dropped 0 bases, with 6 bases sitting between them. This chain's CDR3 is CASSLGQMNTEAFF. DNA for the CDR3: TGTGCCAGCAGCTTAGGACAGATGAACACTGAAGCTTTCTTT.

About this clone: This sequence is one base from a far larger clone and is likely a read error. The rearrangement joins TRBV30 to TRBJ1-3; D gene unclear. Looked up from germline, CDR1 is GTSNPN and CDR2 is SVGIG (reference sequence). CDR3 length: 13 residues. Trimming pared 6 bases from V and 1 base from J, leaving 10 bases between. CDR3: CACHHGSGNTIYF. DNA for the CDR3: TGTGCCTGCCACCACGGTTCTGGAAACACCATATATTTT.

The sample holds many counts of this clone. CDR3 region: CASSPGGGRRAKNIQYF. The CDR3 DNA follows: TGTGCCAGCAGCCCAGGAGGGGGGCGCAGGGCCAAAAACATTCAGTACTTC. The chain couples TRBV9 to TRBJ2-4; D may be TRBD1 or TRBD2 (6 bases each). The germline V gene encodes CDR1 SGDLS and CDR2 YYNGEE. The CDR3 spans 17 residues. Trimming took 4 bases from V and 1 from J, leaving 18 bases between them.

Written as DNA, the CDR3 is TGTGCCAGTACACCGGGGGCGGCAAGAGCTAACTATGGCTACACCTTC. Translated: CASTPGAARANYGYTF. V usage is TRBV19 and J usage is TRBJ1-2; possibly TRBD1 for D (6 bases). The CDR3 covers 16 residues. Germline CDR1 LNHDA, CDR2 SQIVND (reference sequence). With 7 bases removed from V and 0 bases from J, the gap between germline ends came to 18 bases. Full variable domain (remainder filled in from reference TRBV19 and TRBJ1-2): DGGITQSPKYLFRKEGQNVTLSCEQNLNHDAMYWYRQDPGQGLRLIYYSQIVNDFQKGDIAEGYSVSREKKESFPLTVTSAQKNPTAFYLCASTPGAARANYGYTFGSGTRLTVV.

The chain joins TRBV9 to TRBJ2-3; 10 nucleotides match TRBD2. Germline CDR1 SGDLS, CDR2 YYNGEE. V was clipped by 3 bases and J by 6 bases; unmatched bases: 10. The CDR3 covers 16 residues. For the CDR3, the DNA is TGTGCCAGCAGCGCCCCACTAGCGGGATTTCGGGATACGCAGTATTTT. Its protein is CASSAPLAGFRDTQYF.

In its sample, this clone was seen a few times. The rearrangement links TRBV4-2 to TRBJ2-1; 15 bases fit TRBD2. V was clipped by 2 bases and J by 8 bases; unmatched bases: 16. CDR1 and CDR2 from the germline V gene are LGHNA and YNFKEQ. This CDR3 is 20 amino acids long. The DNA of the CDR3 is TGTGCCAGCAGCCAATACCGGGGGACTAGCGGGGGGCCTCCGCCACATGAGCAGTTCTTC. Protein: CASSQYRGTSGGPPPHEQFF.

This clone was picked up a small number of times. The V call is TRBV28, the J call TRBJ1-2; 7 bases fit TRBD1. Per germline, CDR1 MDHEN and CDR2 SYDVKM. The CDR3 extends over 15 amino acids. V was clipped by 1 base and J by 2 bases; unmatched bases: 4. CDR3 nucleotides: TGTGCCAGCAGTTTATCTACAGGGGAAAACTATGGCTACACCTTC. This codes for CASSLSTGENYGYTF.

The chain uses TRBV5-1 and TRBJ2-5; D is perhaps TRBD1 (6 bases). The CDR3 contains 13 residues. Germline V lookup: CDR1 SGHRS, CDR2 YFSETQ. V was shortened by 0 bases and J by 5 bases, with 8 bases between the two germline ends. As DNA, the CDR3 is TGCGCCAGCAGCTTGGACAGGGCGGAGACCCAGTACTTC. Protein product: CASSLDRAETQYF.

With regard to this clone: The sample contains more than one DNA sequence encoding this CDR3. The CDR3 spells CASSLGGPQETQYF. CDR3 nucleotides: TGTGCCAGCAGTTTAGGGGGGCCACAAGAGACCCAGTACTTC. The J gene is TRBJ2-5, the V gene TRBV28; either TRBD1 or TRBD2 may supply D (6 bases each). The germline CDR1 and CDR2 sequences are MDHEN and SYDVKM. V was pared by 2 bases and J by 2 bases, with 9 bases between. The length of the CDR3 is 14 residues.

The chain recombines TRBV7-2 with TRBJ2-7; D might be TRBD2 (6 bases). The CDR3 spans 11 residues. Germline values: CDR1 SGHTA, CDR2 FQGNSA. V dropped 5 bases and J dropped 8 bases, with 10 bases sitting between them. The CDR3 is CASSPRTKQYF. In nucleotides, the CDR3 is TGTGCCAGCAGCCCAAGGACTAAGCAGTACTTC.

The chain joins TRBV7-2 to TRBJ1-1, with a weak D call TRBD1 (5 bases). Trimming stripped 2 bases from V and 0 bases from J, with 16 bases between. CDR3 size: 17 residues. CDR1 and CDR2 from the germline V gene are SGHTA and FQGNSA. The CDR3 protein is CASSLYLGAGMNTEAFF. CDR3 coding DNA: TGTGCCAGCAGCTTATACTTAGGGGCGGGTATGAACACTGAAGCTTTCTTT.

The chain links TRBV6-5 to TRBJ1-5; D uncertain. The CDR3 is made up of 13 amino acids. V was pared by 7 bases and J by 9 bases, with 16 bases between. Per the germline V gene, CDR1 is MNHEY and CDR2 is SVGAGI. CDR3 in amino acids: CASKGSVTGPQHF. The DNA for the CDR3 is TGTGCCAGCAAAGGTTCCGTAACCGGGCCCCAGCATTTT.

CDR3 DNA: TGTGCCAGCAGCTTGGCAGTTGCGGGACGCTACGAGCAGTACTTC. Encoded protein: CASSLAVAGRYEQYF. The J gene is TRBJ2-7, the V gene TRBV5-6, with D perhaps matching TRBD2 (6 bases). Trimming pared 0 bases from V and 3 bases from J, leaving 13 bases between. The CDR3 loop spans 15 amino acids. Germline V gives CDR1 SGHDT, CDR2 YYEEEE.

The chain combines TRBV27 with TRBJ2-7, with TRBD2 matching 7 bases. Per germline, CDR1 MNHEY and CDR2 SMNVEV (reference sequence). The CDR3 spans 16 residues. The trim removed 6 bases at V and 0 bases at J, leaving 11 bases unmatched. CDR3 bases: TGTGCCAGCAGGCGAGACCACGCGGGAGCCTCCTACGAGCAGTACTTC. Its protein product is CASRRDHAGASYEQYF.